These 18 T cell receptor beta chains originate from one sample sequenced in a study of CD8 T cells in ankylosing spondylitis. Using its own MiXCR run on the 5' RACE reads, TCRdb lists one record per CDR3 protein. Here the sample spans 200,000 to 300,000 distinct CDR3 sequences, roughly 8.2% being singletons. The sample comprised blood, either unsorted or a sorted T cell fraction (not recorded which). These receptors originate from a female donor with ankylosing spondylitis or in good health (not recorded which).

This clonotype was seen a handful of times. In DNA, the CDR3 is TGTGCTAGTGGTTTGGTTTTTGGCTACTACAATGAGCAGTTCTTC. Translated: CASGLVFGYYNEQFF. The chain uses TRBV12-5 and TRBJ2-1; D uncertain. The CDR3 length is 15 residues. V lost 0 bases to trimming and J lost 3 bases, with 9 bases between them. Germline V gene data show CDR1 as LGHNT and CDR2 as FRNRAP.

This clonotype was seen at least ten times. J is TRBJ2-3 and V is TRBV19; possibly TRBD1 for D (6 bases). V was pared by 5 bases and J by 2 bases, with 8 bases between. The CDR3 has 13 amino acids. Per the germline V gene, CDR1 is LNHDA and CDR2 is SQIVND (reference sequence). CDR3 in DNA: TGTGCCAGTAGTGACAGGTTCACAGATACGCAGTATTTT. Its protein is CASSDRFTDTQYF.

This clonotype came up many times. The rearrangement joins TRBV5-6 to TRBJ2-1, with 8 bases aligning to TRBD2. This CDR3 is 15 amino acids long. Germline trimming cut 3 bases from V and 7 bases from J; bases unmatched to any gene: 9. From germline, CDR1 is SGHDT and CDR2 YYEEEE. In DNA form, the CDR3 reads TGTGCCAGCAGCTCCCCCAGCGGGAGATGGAATGAGCAGTTCTTC. It codes for CASSSPSGRWNEQFF. The full variable domain, in which reference TRBV5-6 and TRBJ2-1 provide the parts outside the CDR3, is DAGVTQSPTHLIKTRGQQVTLRCSPKSGHDTVSWYQQALGQGPQFIFQYYEEEERQRGNFPDRFSGHQFPNYSSELNVNALLLGDSALYLCASSSPSGRWNEQFFGPGTRLTVL.

This clonotype has at least ten counts. This chain links TRBV30 with TRBJ1-2; D ambiguous. In germline, CDR1 is GTSNPN, CDR2 SVGIG (reference sequence). CDR3 length: 15 residues. With 2 bases removed from V and 6 bases from J, the gap between germline ends came to 19 bases. The CDR3 bases are TGTGCCTGGAGTCTAACACGCTCAGAGCATCATGGCTACACCTTC. Translation: CAWSLTRSEHHGYTF. Full variable domain (remainder filled in from reference TRBV30 and TRBJ1-2): SQTIHQWPATLVQPVGSPLSLECTVEGTSNPNLYWYRQAAGRGLQLLFYSVGIGQISSEVPQNLSASRPQDRQFILSSKKLLLSDSGFYLCAWSLTRSEHHGYTFGSGTRLTVV.

This clonotype was counted ten times or more. This chain uses TRBV2 with TRBJ1-5; perhaps TRBD1 as D (6 bases). The germline CDR1 and CDR2 sequences are SNHLY and FYNNEI. This CDR3 is built from 17 residues. The germline V and J ends were trimmed by 5 bases and 2 bases, with 19 bases remaining between them. The CDR3 loop is CASSPSIGGAGNQPQHF. DNA for the CDR3: TGTGCCAGCAGTCCTTCCATCGGGGGCGCGGGCAATCAGCCCCAGCATTTT.

This clonotype has just a few counts. This could be a read error, since a much larger clone is one nucleotide away. This chain links TRBV4-3 with TRBJ2-7; 7 positions match TRBD2. Germline V lookup: CDR1 LGHNA, CDR2 YSLEER. The CDR3 contains 15 residues. CDR3 in DNA: TGCGGCAGCAGCCAAGGTTCCGGGACTATCTACGAGCAGTACTTC. It yields the protein CGSSQGSGTIYEQYF.

This clonotype was counted many times. CDR3: CASSVVQSYNEQFF. CDR3 in DNA: TGTGCCAGCAGCGTAGTTCAGAGTTACAATGAGCAGTTCTTC. The J gene is TRBJ2-1, the V gene TRBV9; no reliable D call. The germline gives CDR1 SGDLS, CDR2 YYNGEE. The CDR3 spans 14 residues. V gave up 0 bases and J gave up 4 bases, with 8 bases separating them.

This clonotype was observed at least ten times. The CDR3 spells CASTRSGSPYEQYF. The CDR3 DNA reads as TGTGCCAGCACACGTAGCGGGAGTCCCTACGAGCAGTACTTC. The chain has TRBV7-2 and TRBJ2-7; 9 bases align to TRBD2. CDR1 is SGHTA and CDR2 is FQGNSA in the germline V gene. V shed 7 bases, J shed 2 bases, and the junction held 6 bases outside the gene matches. The CDR3 has 14 residues. Full variable domain (remainder filled in from reference TRBV7-2 and TRBJ2-7): GAGVSQSPSNKVTEKGKDVELRCDPISGHTALYWYRQSLGQGLEFLIYFQGNSAPDKSGLPSDRFSAERTGGSVSTLTIQRTQQEDSAVYLCASTRSGSPYEQYFGPGTRLTVT.

This clonotype has a count of ten or more. The chain couples TRBV12-3 or TRBV12-4 to TRBJ2-3; TRBD2 matches 14 bases. The CDR3 totals 15 residues. The ends lost 6 bases at V and 2 bases at J; junction bases unmatched: 1. CDR3 nucleotide sequence: TGTGCCAGCAGGGGACTAGCGGGGGCCACAGATACGCAGTATTTT. This gives the protein CASRGLAGATDTQYF.

This clonotype was counted ten times or more. The chain joins TRBV3-1 to TRBJ1-6; D ambiguous. Germline CDR1 reads LGHDT; CDR2 reads YNNKEL (reference sequence). V dropped 7 bases and J dropped 10 bases, with 14 bases sitting between them. The CDR3 extends over 13 amino acids. The CDR3 loop reads CASNRRARSPLHF. As DNA, the CDR3 is TGTGCCAGCAACAGACGGGCGCGGTCACCCCTCCACTTT.

This clonotype has just a few counts. This rearrangement joins TRBV12-3 or TRBV12-4 to TRBJ2-5; D remains unclear. The V and J ends lost 6 bases and 2 bases respectively, with 13 bases between them. CDR3 length: 14 amino acids. In nucleotides, the CDR3 is TGTGCCAGCAGGGCCAGCATGAGGCAAGAGACCCAGTACTTC. Encoded protein: CASRASMRQETQYF.

This clonotype was counted at least ten times. The CDR3 protein is CASSESAQSYNEQFF. CDR3 DNA sequence: TGTGCCAGCAGTGAGTCGGCACAATCCTACAATGAGCAGTTCTTC. J is TRBJ2-1 and V is TRBV2, with D unclear. The germline CDR1 and CDR2 sequences are SNHLY and FYNNEI. This CDR3 spans 15 amino acids. Trimming removed 3 bases from V and 1 base from J, with 10 bases in between.

The V and J genes are TRBV10-3 and TRBJ2-1, with a tentative D call TRBD1 (7 bases). CDR3 length: 11 residues. The germline V gene has CDR1 ENHRY and CDR2 SYGVKD. V was cut by 10 bases and J by 6 bases, with 10 bases left in between. CDR3 in DNA: TGTGCCACAGGGGGGCCCAATGAGCAGTTCTTC. Translating gives CATGGPNEQFF.

This clonotype was observed many times. J is TRBJ2-3 and V is TRBV7-2; perhaps TRBD1 as D (5 bases). V was trimmed by 1 base and J by 5 bases, leaving 10 bases between them. Per germline, CDR1 SGHTA and CDR2 FQGNSA. The CDR3 totals 14 residues. In nucleotides, the CDR3 is TGTGCCAGCAGCTTAGGGTCAGGGCTAGATACGCAGTATTTT. It specifies CASSLGSGLDTQYF.

This clonotype was seen repeatedly, ten times or more. The chain employs TRBV7-6 and TRBJ2-1; 9 bases match TRBD1. This CDR3 has 16 amino acids. Germline CDR1 is SGHVS and CDR2 is FNYEAQ. J was trimmed by 8 bases and V by 2 bases; bases with no gene match: 10. The CDR3 sequence is CASSLLRQGGVDEQFF. DNA for the CDR3: TGTGCCAGCAGCTTACTTCGACAGGGGGGTGTAGATGAGCAGTTCTTC.

This chain joins TRBV19 and TRBJ2-1; no firm D call. Germline CDR1 LNHDA, CDR2 SQIVND (reference sequence). Trimming stripped 7 bases from V and 9 bases from J, with 10 bases between. This CDR3 contains 11 residues. This CDR3 reads CASTSGFEQFF. CDR3 nucleotides: TGTGCCAGTACCTCGGGTTTTGAGCAGTTCTTC.

Ten or more counts support this clonotype. This chain connects TRBV7-2 to TRBJ1-2, with 7 bases fitting TRBD1. Germline V gene data show CDR1 as SGHTA and CDR2 as FQGNSA. The ends lost 5 bases at V and 8 bases at J; junction bases unmatched: 17. The CDR3 consists of 16 residues. The DNA for the CDR3 is TGTGCCAGCAGCCCGACAGGGAGGTTTGGGAGCGGAGGCTACACCTTC. It specifies CASSPTGRFGSGGYTF.

This clonotype turned up a few times. Possible read error: a much larger clone is one base away. V usage is TRBV12-3 or TRBV12-4 and J usage is TRBJ1-5, with TRBD1 as a possible D gene (6 bases). Trimming removed 8 bases from V and 4 bases from J, with 21 bases in between. There are 16 residues in the CDR3. CDR3 nucleotide sequence: TGTGCCAGCGGCCCCGGCGCATGGACAGCTAATCAGCCCCAGCATTTT. Its translation: CASGPGAWTANQPQHF.